The rows below give T cell receptor beta chains drawn from one sample of a study of CD8 T cells in ankylosing spondylitis. TCRdb itself ran the 5' RACE reads through MiXCR, one entry per CDR3 protein. In the table there are around 130,000 distinct CDR3 sequences, about 7% of which are singletons. Sequenced input: blood, either unsorted or a sorted T cell fraction (not recorded which). These receptors all stem from a male donor with ankylosing spondylitis or in good health (not recorded which). CDR3s include the opening cysteine and the closing phenylalanine or tryptophan. The order of the fields is J gene, CDR3 length, D gene, clone size, V gene, CDR3 DNA, CDR3 protein. A D gene is named only where the DNA matches it firmly. Clone size appears in some rows only: once, few, many, or a class for an expanded clone.

J gene: TRBJ1-5
CDR3 length: 12
D gene: -
clone size: -
V gene: TRBV20-1
CDR3 DNA: TGCAGTCTCAGGGCATTGACTCAGCCCCAGCATTTT
CDR3 protein: CSLRALTQPQHF

J gene: TRBJ2-5
CDR3 length: 14
D gene: -
clone size: many
V gene: TRBV6-5
CDR3 DNA: TGTGCCAGCAGTTACGCGGGTGGGAGGGAGACCCAGTACTTC
CDR3 protein: CASSYAGGRETQYF

J gene: TRBJ2-2
CDR3 length: 15
D gene: TRBD1
clone size: many
V gene: TRBV5-1
CDR3 DNA: TGCGCCAGCAGCTCCGGACAGGTAGAGACCGGGGAGCTGTTTTTT
CDR3 protein: CASSSGQVETGELFF

J gene: TRBJ2-1
CDR3 length: 13
D gene: TRBD1
clone size: many
V gene: TRBV5-1
CDR3 DNA: TGCGCCAGCAGCTTGGAAACAGGGGCCGAGCAGTTCTTC
CDR3 protein: CASSLETGAEQFF

J gene: TRBJ2-7
CDR3 length: 13
D gene: -
clone size: many
V gene: TRBV29-1
CDR3 DNA: TGCAGCGTTGTACAGCAAAGCTCCTACGAGCAGTACTTC
CDR3 protein: CSVVQQSSYEQYF

J gene: TRBJ2-3
CDR3 length: 12
D gene: -
clone size: many
V gene: TRBV12-3/TRBV12-4
CDR3 DNA: TGTGCCAGCAGGCAGACCCCCGATACGCAGTATTTT
CDR3 protein: CASRQTPDTQYF

J gene: TRBJ2-2
CDR3 length: 13
D gene: -
clone size: few
V gene: TRBV20-1
CDR3 DNA: TGCAGTGCTAGGGGAGGGGGCACCGGGGAGCTGTTTTTT
CDR3 protein: CSARGGGTGELFF

J gene: TRBJ2-2
CDR3 length: 17
D gene: TRBD2
clone size: many
V gene: TRBV20-1
CDR3 DNA: TGCAGTGCTAGAGGCCCCGGGAGGGCGACGAACACCGGGGAGCTGTTTTTT
CDR3 protein: CSARGPGRATNTGELFF

J gene: TRBJ2-1
CDR3 length: 15
D gene: -
clone size: -
V gene: TRBV7-7
CDR3 DNA: TGTGCCAGCAGCTTGCCGGGGACGGAAGTTAATGAGCAGTTCTTC
CDR3 protein: CASSLPGTEVNEQFF

J gene: TRBJ1-1
CDR3 length: 15
D gene: TRBD1
clone size: many
V gene: TRBV19
CDR3 DNA: TGTGCCAGTAGTCCCGGACAGGGGGCCAACACTGAAGCTTTCTTT
CDR3 protein: CASSPGQGANTEAFF

J gene: TRBJ2-7
CDR3 length: 13
D gene: -
clone size: many
V gene: TRBV29-1
CDR3 DNA: TGCAGCGTTGTGTGGGAGTTGAGCCACGAGCAGTACTTC
CDR3 protein: CSVVWELSHEQYF

J gene: TRBJ2-2
CDR3 length: 14
D gene: TRBD2
clone size: many
V gene: TRBV12-3/TRBV12-4
CDR3 DNA: TGTGCCAGCAGTTCCCTAGCGGGCACCGGGGAGCTGTTTTTT
CDR3 protein: CASSSLAGTGELFF

J gene: TRBJ1-2
CDR3 length: 13
D gene: -
clone size: many
V gene: TRBV7-2
CDR3 DNA: TGTGCCAGCAGCTTAGAACAGGGACGTGGCTACACCTTC
CDR3 protein: CASSLEQGRGYTF

J gene: TRBJ2-5
CDR3 length: 12
D gene: -
clone size: many
V gene: TRBV6-2/TRBV6-3
CDR3 DNA: TGTGCCAGCAGTTACGAGGAAGAGACCCAGTACTTC
CDR3 protein: CASSYEEETQYF

J gene: TRBJ1-2
CDR3 length: 16
D gene: -
clone size: many
V gene: TRBV28
CDR3 DNA: TGTGCCAGCAGGTCCCCTCTCGGGACGGGGAACTATGGCTACACCTTC
CDR3 protein: CASRSPLGTGNYGYTF

J gene: TRBJ1-2
CDR3 length: 14
D gene: -
clone size: few
V gene: TRBV12-3/TRBV12-4
CDR3 DNA: TGTGCCAGCAGTGTGAAGATCGACAGGCAGGGCTACACCTTC
CDR3 protein: CASSVKIDRQGYTF

J gene: TRBJ2-4
CDR3 length: 15
D gene: TRBD2
clone size: many
V gene: TRBV7-2
CDR3 DNA: TGTGCCAGCAGCCCGTGGCAGCGGGAGGTAAACATTCAGTACTTC
CDR3 protein: CASSPWQREVNIQYF

J gene: TRBJ1-6
CDR3 length: 15
D gene: -
clone size: many
V gene: TRBV20-1
CDR3 DNA: TGCAGTGTCGCTATGCTGAGCTCCTATAATTCACCCCTCCACTTT
CDR3 protein: CSVAMLSSYNSPLHF

J gene: TRBJ1-2
CDR3 length: 15
D gene: -
clone size: -
V gene: TRBV6-1
CDR3 DNA: TGTGCCAGCAGCCCGATAACAGGAGCCCTCTATGGCTACACCTTC
CDR3 protein: CASSPITGALYGYTF

J gene: TRBJ1-2
CDR3 length: 15
D gene: -
clone size: few
V gene: TRBV28
CDR3 DNA: TGTGCCAGCAGGTTCTTCTCTGGGGGGAACTATGGCTACACCTTC
CDR3 protein: CASRFFSGGNYGYTF

J gene: TRBJ1-1
CDR3 length: 16
D gene: -
clone size: -
V gene: TRBV30
CDR3 DNA: TGTGCCTGGAGTGTACAAACGGGGACCCCGAACACTGAAGCTTTCTTT
CDR3 protein: CAWSVQTGTPNTEAFF

J gene: TRBJ2-2
CDR3 length: 16
D gene: TRBD2
clone size: many
V gene: TRBV7-3
CDR3 DNA: TGTGCCAGCAGCTTAGCTAGCGGGAGGGGCACCGGGGAGCTGTTTTTT
CDR3 protein: CASSLASGRGTGELFF

J gene: TRBJ2-5
CDR3 length: 15
D gene: TRBD2
clone size: many
V gene: TRBV10-3
CDR3 DNA: TGTGCCATCAGTCCTAGCGGGGGCCCTAGGGAGACCCAGTACTTC
CDR3 protein: CAISPSGGPRETQYF

J gene: TRBJ1-5
CDR3 length: 15
D gene: -
clone size: -
V gene: TRBV5-5
CDR3 DNA: TGTGCCAGCAGCGCCGGGTATAATAGCAATCAGCCCCAGCATTTT
CDR3 protein: CASSAGYNSNQPQHF

J gene: TRBJ2-3
CDR3 length: 16
D gene: -
clone size: many
V gene: TRBV7-3
CDR3 DNA: TGTGCCAGCAGCCGAACCCAAAGGGGGAATACAGATACGCAGTATTTT
CDR3 protein: CASSRTQRGNTDTQYF

J gene: TRBJ2-1
CDR3 length: 14
D gene: -
clone size: many
V gene: TRBV9
CDR3 DNA: TGTGCCAGCAGCGTAGATGTGGGAGGCAATGAGCAGTTCTTC
CDR3 protein: CASSVDVGGNEQFF

J gene: TRBJ1-2
CDR3 length: 13
D gene: TRBD1
clone size: -
V gene: TRBV20-1
CDR3 DNA: TGCAGTGCGACAGGGGGCGGAAACTATGGCTACACCTTC
CDR3 protein: CSATGGGNYGYTF

J gene: TRBJ2-3
CDR3 length: 14
D gene: -
clone size: many
V gene: TRBV7-3
CDR3 DNA: TGTGCCAGCAGCCCCCATCGGGAAACAGATACGCAGTATTTT
CDR3 protein: CASSPHRETDTQYF

J gene: TRBJ2-5
CDR3 length: 12
D gene: -
clone size: many
V gene: TRBV29-1
CDR3 DNA: TGCAGCGTTGAAGATTTGGGAGAGACCCAGTACTTC
CDR3 protein: CSVEDLGETQYF

J gene: TRBJ2-1
CDR3 length: 15
D gene: -
clone size: many
V gene: TRBV5-1
CDR3 DNA: TGCGCCAGCAGCTTGGGGGCGGTACCCTACAATGAGCAGTTCTTC
CDR3 protein: CASSLGAVPYNEQFF

J gene: TRBJ2-1
CDR3 length: 14
D gene: -
clone size: many
V gene: TRBV7-9
CDR3 DNA: TGTGCCAGCAACCCTTGGGGGATATACAATGAGCAGTTCTTC
CDR3 protein: CASNPWGIYNEQFF

J gene: TRBJ1-1
CDR3 length: 13
D gene: -
clone size: many
V gene: TRBV7-8
CDR3 DNA: TGTGCCAGCAGCTTACACGGAGACACTGAAGCTTTCTTT
CDR3 protein: CASSLHGDTEAFF

J gene: TRBJ1-2
CDR3 length: 13
D gene: -
clone size: many
V gene: TRBV9
CDR3 DNA: TGTGCCAGCAGCGTAGTTGGTAGGGATGGCTACACCTTC
CDR3 protein: CASSVVGRDGYTF

J gene: TRBJ1-1
CDR3 length: 14
D gene: -
clone size: many
V gene: TRBV5-1
CDR3 DNA: TGCGCCAGCAGCTTGGACACCCTGAACACTGAAGCTTTCTTT
CDR3 protein: CASSLDTLNTEAFF

J gene: TRBJ2-1
CDR3 length: 14
D gene: -
clone size: many
V gene: TRBV5-1
CDR3 DNA: TGCGCCAGCAGGGGACTCTATAGTCCCAATGAGCAGTTCTTC
CDR3 protein: CASRGLYSPNEQFF

J gene: TRBJ2-1
CDR3 length: 14
D gene: TRBD2
clone size: many
V gene: TRBV7-9
CDR3 DNA: TGTGCCAGCAGCCCCGACGGGAGGATCAATGAGCAGTTCTTC
CDR3 protein: CASSPDGRINEQFF

J gene: TRBJ2-7
CDR3 length: 11
D gene: -
clone size: many
V gene: TRBV20-1
CDR3 DNA: TGCAGTCCGTCACTAGAGTACGAGCAGTACTTC
CDR3 protein: CSPSLEYEQYF

J gene: TRBJ2-5
CDR3 length: 14
D gene: -
clone size: many
V gene: TRBV12-3/TRBV12-4
CDR3 DNA: TGTGCCAGCAGTTTAGCGCACAGAATAGAGACCCAGTACTTC
CDR3 protein: CASSLAHRIETQYF

J gene: TRBJ2-3
CDR3 length: 13
D gene: -
clone size: many
V gene: TRBV5-1
CDR3 DNA: TGCGCCAGCAGCCCCTCTCGTACAGATACGCAGTATTTT
CDR3 protein: CASSPSRTDTQYF

J gene: TRBJ2-1
CDR3 length: 14
D gene: TRBD1
clone size: many
V gene: TRBV20-1
CDR3 DNA: TGCAGTGCTAGAGTAGGGACAGGGGGCGATGAGCAGTTCTTC
CDR3 protein: CSARVGTGGDEQFF

J gene: TRBJ2-1
CDR3 length: 13
D gene: -
clone size: many
V gene: TRBV12-3/TRBV12-4
CDR3 DNA: TGTGCCAGCAGTTTGGGCAGAGACAATGAGCAGTTCTTC
CDR3 protein: CASSLGRDNEQFF

J gene: TRBJ2-7
CDR3 length: 14
D gene: -
clone size: -
V gene: TRBV19
CDR3 DNA: -
CDR3 protein: CASSWGQGAYEQCF

J gene: TRBJ2-7
CDR3 length: 14
D gene: TRBD2
clone size: few
V gene: TRBV5-1
CDR3 DNA: TGCGCCAGCAGCTTGGAACTAGCGCAACACGAGCAGTACTTC
CDR3 protein: CASSLELAQHEQYF

J gene: TRBJ2-7
CDR3 length: 14
D gene: TRBD2
clone size: few
V gene: TRBV27
CDR3 DNA: TGTGCCAGCAGTATTAGCGGGAGGCGGTACGAGCAGTACTTC
CDR3 protein: CASSISGRRYEQYF

J gene: TRBJ2-5
CDR3 length: 17
D gene: TRBD2
clone size: many
V gene: TRBV7-2
CDR3 DNA: TGTGCCAGCAGCTTAGTTGGCGCTAGCGGGGGGAGAGAGACCCAGTACTTC
CDR3 protein: CASSLVGASGGRETQYF

J gene: TRBJ2-2
CDR3 length: 15
D gene: TRBD1
clone size: few
V gene: TRBV4-3
CDR3 DNA: TGCGCCAGCAGCCGCGGGACAGGGGACACCGGGGAGCTGTTTTTT
CDR3 protein: CASSRGTGDTGELFF

J gene: TRBJ2-2
CDR3 length: 15
D gene: -
clone size: many
V gene: TRBV7-8
CDR3 DNA: TGTGCCAGCAGCAAGAAGACAGGGAACACCGGGGAGCTGTTTTTT
CDR3 protein: CASSKKTGNTGELFF

J gene: TRBJ1-2
CDR3 length: 14
D gene: TRBD1
clone size: many
V gene: TRBV7-3
CDR3 DNA: TGTGCCAGCAGCCAGCGACAGGGCTTAGAAGGCTACACCTTC
CDR3 protein: CASSQRQGLEGYTF

J gene: TRBJ2-6
CDR3 length: 15
D gene: -
clone size: few
V gene: TRBV18
CDR3 DNA: TGTGCCAGCTCACCACGACAGGTCCAGGGCAACGTCCTGACTTTC
CDR3 protein: CASSPRQVQGNVLTF

J gene: TRBJ2-1
CDR3 length: 17
D gene: -
clone size: many
V gene: TRBV7-2
CDR3 DNA: TGTGCCAGCAGCTTAGTCTCGGGGAGTGGGTCCTACAATGAGCAGTTCTTC
CDR3 protein: CASSLVSGSGSYNEQFF

J gene: TRBJ2-4
CDR3 length: 16
D gene: -
clone size: many
V gene: TRBV7-8
CDR3 DNA: TGTGCCAGCAGCTTGAATAGGGATCTTTCCAAAAACATTCAGTACTTC
CDR3 protein: CASSLNRDLSKNIQYF

J gene: TRBJ2-3
CDR3 length: 13
D gene: TRBD2
clone size: -
V gene: TRBV20-1
CDR3 DNA: TGCAGTGCTAGAGCGACTAGCGTGGGTACGCAGTATTTT
CDR3 protein: CSARATSVGTQYF

J gene: TRBJ2-7
CDR3 length: 13
D gene: -
clone size: many
V gene: TRBV19
CDR3 DNA: TGTGCCAGTAGTGCCGCCAGGACCTACGAGCAGTACTTC
CDR3 protein: CASSAARTYEQYF

J gene: TRBJ2-7
CDR3 length: 16
D gene: -
clone size: many
V gene: TRBV5-1
CDR3 DNA: TGCGCCAGCAGCTTGGTTCCCGCGCCTGCAACCTACGAGCAGTACTTC
CDR3 protein: CASSLVPAPATYEQYF

J gene: TRBJ1-1
CDR3 length: 14
D gene: -
clone size: many
V gene: TRBV18
CDR3 DNA: TGTGCCAGCTCACAAACAGGACAGAACACTGAAGCTTTCTTT
CDR3 protein: CASSQTGQNTEAFF

J gene: TRBJ2-2
CDR3 length: 15
D gene: TRBD2
clone size: many
V gene: TRBV20-1
CDR3 DNA: TGCAGTGCGGCTTTGGTGACTAGCGTGACCGGGGAGCTGTTTTTT
CDR3 protein: CSAALVTSVTGELFF

J gene: TRBJ1-6
CDR3 length: 13
D gene: -
clone size: many
V gene: TRBV7-7
CDR3 DNA: TGTGCCAGCAGCCCGGCGGGACATTCACCCCTCCACTTT
CDR3 protein: CASSPAGHSPLHF

J gene: TRBJ1-1
CDR3 length: 15
D gene: TRBD1
clone size: many
V gene: TRBV6-1
CDR3 DNA: TGTGCCAGCAGTCCCGAGGGGGCTAGAGGCACTGAAGCTTTCTTT
CDR3 protein: CASSPEGARGTEAFF